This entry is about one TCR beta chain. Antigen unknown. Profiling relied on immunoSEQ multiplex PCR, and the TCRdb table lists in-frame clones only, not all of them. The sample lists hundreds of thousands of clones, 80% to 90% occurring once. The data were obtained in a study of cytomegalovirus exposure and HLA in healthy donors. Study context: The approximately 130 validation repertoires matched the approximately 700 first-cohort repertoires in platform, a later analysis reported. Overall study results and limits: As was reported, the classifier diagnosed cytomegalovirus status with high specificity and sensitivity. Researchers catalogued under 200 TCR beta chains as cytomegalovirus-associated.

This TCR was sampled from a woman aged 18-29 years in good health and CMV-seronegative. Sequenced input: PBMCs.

This chain's CDR3 is CASSTRGDEQYF. Written as DNA, the CDR3 is TGTGCCAGCAGCACGCGCGGGGACGAGCAGTACTTC. The chain recombines TRBV13 with TRBJ2-7, with D possibly TRBD2 on 6 matching bases. Trimming removed 5 bases at V and 5 bases at J, with 10 bases between. The CDR3 is made up of 12 amino acids. In germline, CDR1 is PRHDT, CDR2 FYEKMQ (reference sequence).